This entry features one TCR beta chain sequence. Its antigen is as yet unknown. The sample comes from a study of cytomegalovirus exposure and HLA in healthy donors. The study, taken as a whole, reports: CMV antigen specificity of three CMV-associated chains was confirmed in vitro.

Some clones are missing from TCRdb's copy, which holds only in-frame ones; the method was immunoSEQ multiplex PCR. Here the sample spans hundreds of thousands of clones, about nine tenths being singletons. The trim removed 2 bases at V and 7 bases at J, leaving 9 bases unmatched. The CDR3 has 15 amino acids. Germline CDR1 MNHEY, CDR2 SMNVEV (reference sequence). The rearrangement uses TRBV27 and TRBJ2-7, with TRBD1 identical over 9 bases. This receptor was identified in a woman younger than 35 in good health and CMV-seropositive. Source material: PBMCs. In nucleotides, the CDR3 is TGTGCCAGCAGTTTACGAATCGGGGGGACAGGGGAGCAGTACTTC. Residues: CASSLRIGGTGEQYF.